The 10 T cell receptor beta chains below come from one sample, sequenced in a study of blood T cell repertoires in COVID-19. Sequenced by immunoSEQ multiplex PCR; TCRdb stores in-frame clones only, minus some. Among roughly 130,000 clones listed, around 80% were seen once. The sample comprised peripheral blood. These receptor sequences come from a woman aged 60-75 years with acute or convalescent COVID-19.

The CDR3, as DNA: TGTGCCGTCTCCCCCCCGACAGGGGCGAGGGCCAAAAACATTCAGTACTTC. It specifies CAVSPPTGARAKNIQYF. V usage is TRBV5-4 and J usage is TRBJ2-4; TRBD1 matches 8 bases. The CDR3 extends over 17 amino acids. From germline, CDR1 is SGHNT and CDR2 YYREEE (reference sequence). J lost 1 base, V lost 10 bases, and 16 bases had no gene match. Variable domain in full (rest from reference TRBV5-4 and TRBJ2-4): ETGVTQSPTHLIKTRGQQVTLRCSSQSGHNTVSWYQQALGQGPQFIFQYYREEENGRGNFPPRFSGLQFPNYSSELNVNALELDDSALYLCAVSPPTGARAKNIQYFGAGTRLSVL.

CDR3 DNA: TGTGCCAGTAGTAACGAGGACAGGGGCCTCCATCAGCCCCAGCATTTT. It yields the protein CASSNEDRGLHQPQHF. This chain links TRBV19 with TRBJ1-5, with 9 bases aligning to TRBD1. CDR1 is LNHDA and CDR2 is SQIVND in the germline V gene (reference sequence). The CDR3 extends over 16 amino acids. The trim removed 4 bases at V and 5 bases at J, leaving 9 bases unmatched.

V and J are TRBV12-5 and TRBJ1-2; D call uncertain. Germline CDR1 is LGHNT and CDR2 is FRNRAP. The CDR3 covers 15 residues. Trimming stripped 0 bases from V and 7 bases from J, with 15 bases between. Here the CDR3 DNA reads TGTGCTAGTGGTTTGGTCTCCGGGAGGGAGGGTGGCTACACCTTC. Amino acid sequence: CASGLVSGREGGYTF.

Remarks on this clone: The junction shows a germline mismatch at one end, possibly a read error. This rearrangement joins TRBV30 to TRBJ1-6; D unclear. CDR1 and CDR2 (germline): GTSNPN, SVGIG (reference sequence). This CDR3 spans 14 amino acids. The CDR3 region is CARSGVGVGSPLHF. CDR3 nucleotide sequence: TGTGCCCGGAGTGGAGTCGGGGTTGGATCACCCCTCCACTTT. The variable domain in full, completed from reference TRBV30 and TRBJ1-6, reads SQTIHQWPATLVQPVGSPLSLECTVEGTSNPNLYWYRQAAGRGLQLLFYSVGIGQISSEVPQNLSASRPQDRQFILSSKKLLLSDSGFYLCARSGVGVGSPLHFGNGTRLTVT.

The rearrangement uses TRBV5-1 and TRBJ2-5; D perhaps matches TRBD1 (5 bases). Trimming cost V 0 bases and J 5 bases, with 11 bases left between them. The V gene's germline CDR1 is SGHRS and CDR2 YFSETQ. CDR3 size: 14 residues. For the CDR3, the DNA is TGCGCCAGCAGCTTGGCATCAGGGATGGAGACCCAGTACTTC. This gives the protein CASSLASGMETQYF. Complete variable domain (other parts from reference TRBV5-1 and TRBJ2-5): KAGVTQTPRYLIKTRGQQVTLSCSPISGHRSVSWYQQTPGQGLQFLFEYFSETQRNKGNFPGRFSGRQFSNSRSEMNVSTLELGDSALYLCASSLASGMETQYFGPGTRLLVL.

The chain employs TRBV2 and TRBJ1-2; a weak D match, TRBD1 (5 bases). Trimming took 6 bases from V and 4 from J, leaving 18 bases between them. This CDR3 has 15 residues. Germline V gene sequence: CDR1 SNHLY, CDR2 FYNNEI. CDR3 coding DNA: TGTGCCAGCAGGGAAAAGACAGATACTACCTATGGCTACACCTTC. Translating it yields CASREKTDTTYGYTF.

The CDR3 region is CASSQSDPEGLNTEAFF. CDR3 sequence (DNA): TGCGCCAGCAGTCAATCGGATCCGGAGGGGCTGAACACTGAAGCTTTCTTT. The V gene is TRBV23-1, the J gene TRBJ1-1; possibly TRBD1 for D (5 bases). TRBV23-1 is labeled an ORF, and its function is uncertain. The CDR3 loop spans 17 amino acids. V was trimmed by 0 bases and J by 0 bases, leaving 14 bases between them.

J is TRBJ2-3 and V is TRBV11-2; possible D gene TRBD2, 5 bases. V was pared by 1 base and J by 6 bases, with 14 bases between. The CDR3 is 15 amino acids. The V gene's germline CDR1 is SGHAT and CDR2 FQNNGV. The CDR3 sequence is CASSLAPGLVDTQYF. The CDR3 DNA is TGTGCCAGCAGCTTAGCACCAGGACTTGTTGATACGCAGTATTTT.

The chain carries TRBV7-9 and TRBJ2-3; 11 bases are a match to TRBD2. Per germline, CDR1 SEHNR and CDR2 FQNEAQ (reference sequence). V shed 5 bases and J 6 bases; nucleotides not matched to a gene: 7. The CDR3 is 15 residues long. DNA for the CDR3: TGTGCCAGCAGCCGCCCGGGACTAGCGGTGGATACGCAGTATTTT. Encoded protein: CASSRPGLAVDTQYF.

The V call is TRBV18, the J call TRBJ2-7, with D perhaps TRBD1 (6 bases). The CDR3 consists of 15 residues. V lost 6 bases and J 7 bases, leaving 22 bases between the germline ends. CDR1 KGHSH and CDR2 LQKENI come from the germline V gene. The CDR3 nucleotides are TGTGCCAGCTCGCCTACAGGGAATTTGGGTGTTGAGCAGTACGTC. Protein sequence: CASSPTGNLGVEQYV.